What follows are 25 T cell receptor beta chains derived from one specimen sequenced in a study of T-cell memory formation after mild COVID-19. TCRdb re-derived calls from the 5' RACE reads in MiXCR, one entry per CDR3 protein. The table shows around 300,000 distinct CDR3 sequences, with approximately 13% occurring only once. The sample comprised PBMCs or a T cell subset sorted from them (not recorded which). These receptors were taken from a man aged 18 to 30 who had mild COVID-19 (a few samples of this study predate the infection). Cell type and time point are not known.

The sample holds a few counts of this clonotype. The CDR3 reads CSVAKNTEAFF. The CDR3 nucleotides read TGCAGCGTCGCAAAGAACACTGAAGCTTTCTTT. The chain joins TRBV29-1 to TRBJ1-1, with D unclear. V lost 6 bases, J lost 1 base, and 6 bases lay in between. The germline V gene has CDR1 SQVTM and CDR2 ANQGSEA. CDR3 length: 11 amino acids.

This rearrangement joins TRBV7-2 to TRBJ1-2; D gene unclear. The CDR3 has 14 residues. Trimming took 1 base from V and 4 from J, leaving 10 bases between them. Germline V gene data show CDR1 as SGHTA and CDR2 as FQGNSA. CDR3 sequence: CASSLGVGFYGYTF. The CDR3 coding sequence is TGTGCCAGCAGCTTAGGGGTCGGCTTCTATGGCTACACCTTC.

The sample holds many counts of this clonotype. CDR3 region: CASSRPGLASYEQYF. DNA of the CDR3: TGCGCCAGCAGCCGGCCGGGACTAGCTTCCTACGAGCAGTACTTC. V usage is TRBV4-1 and J usage is TRBJ2-7, with 9 nucleotides matching TRBD2. The CDR3 length is 15 residues. Germline V CDR1 and CDR2: MGHRA, YSYEKL. V lost 4 bases and J lost 1; bases outside the gene matches: 5.

In its sample, this clonotype was seen a few times. In DNA form, the CDR3 reads TGCGCCAGCAGCTCAGCGGGACAGCTGAACACCGGGGAGCTGTTTTTT. It translates to CASSSAGQLNTGELFF. This chain links TRBV5-1 with TRBJ2-2, with D perhaps given as TRBD1 or TRBD2 (7 bases each). In germline, CDR1 is SGHRS, CDR2 YFSETQ. The CDR3 totals 16 residues. Trimming removed 3 bases from V and 1 base from J, with 13 bases in between.

The gene calls are TRBV4-1 and TRBJ2-3; 9 nucleotides agree with TRBD1. Germline V gene data show CDR1 as MGHRA and CDR2 as YSYEKL. V lost 4 bases to trimming and J lost 2 bases; unmatched junction nucleotides: 10. This CDR3 spans 17 amino acids. This CDR3 reads CASSPGQGSPYTDTQYF. The DNA of the CDR3 is TGCGCCAGCAGCCCGGGACAGGGTTCCCCCTACACAGATACGCAGTATTTT.

The V gene is TRBV11-1, the J gene TRBJ2-5; the D gene could be TRBD1 or TRBD2 (7 bases each). The CDR3 contains 15 residues. The germline V gene encodes CDR1 SGHAT and CDR2 FQDESV (reference sequence). V was pared by 7 bases and J by 2 bases, with 17 bases between. The CDR3 DNA reads TGTGCCAGCATCCAGGGGGGGACTCCTCAAGAGACCCAGTACTTC. This translates into CASIQGGTPQETQYF.

The rearrangement joins TRBV4-2 to TRBJ2-1; 7 nucleotides match TRBD1. The CDR3 covers 13 residues. Trimming took 0 bases from V and 10 from J; bases not matched to a gene: 3. The germline CDR1 and CDR2 sequences are LGHNA and YNFKEQ. CDR3 DNA sequence: TGTGCCAGCAGCCAAGAAGGGGGCGGGGAGCAGTTCTTC. Amino acids: CASSQEGGGEQFF.

V is TRBV5-1 and J is TRBJ1-1; TRBD1 matches 7 bases. Germline CDR1 SGHRS, CDR2 YFSETQ. The junction had 9 bases not matched to a gene; V was cut back by 7 bases and J by 3 bases. The CDR3 spans 14 residues. The CDR3: CASGRQGSDTEAFF. CDR3 DNA sequence: TGCGCCAGCGGAAGACAGGGCTCTGACACTGAAGCTTTCTTT. Full variable domain (missing parts from reference TRBV5-1 and TRBJ1-1): KAGVTQTPRYLIKTRGQQVTLSCSPISGHRSVSWYQQTPGQGLQFLFEYFSETQRNKGNFPGRFSGRQFSNSRSEMNVSTLELGDSALYLCASGRQGSDTEAFFGQGTRLTVV.

The chain joins TRBV19 to TRBJ1-2; no clear D gene. The germline CDR1 and CDR2 sequences are LNHDA and SQIVND (reference sequence). V dropped 0 bases and J dropped 3 bases, with 11 bases sitting between them. The CDR3 spans 15 residues. The CDR3 protein is CASSIDHAKDYGYTF. CDR3 nucleotides: TGTGCCAGTAGTATAGATCATGCGAAGGACTATGGCTACACCTTC.

This clonotype was detected a few times. This chain links TRBV29-1 with TRBJ1-2; the D gene is possibly TRBD1 (6 bases). The V gene's germline CDR1 is SQVTM and CDR2 ANQGSEA. The CDR3 is 13 residues long. V shed 6 bases and J shed 6 bases, with 17 bases lying between them. Written as DNA, the CDR3 is TGCAGCGTCCGGGTTAACAGGGATGATGGCTACACCTTC. This encodes CSVRVNRDDGYTF. Filled out from reference TRBV29-1 and TRBJ1-2, the complete variable domain reads SAVISQKPSRDICQRGTSLTIQCQVDSQVTMMFWYRQQPGQSLTLIATANQGSEATYESGFVIDKFPISRPNLTFSTLTVSNMSPEDSSIYLCSVRVNRDDGYTFGSGTRLTVV.

For this clonotype: At one end the junction does not follow the germline gene, possibly because of a read error. The gene calls are TRBV3-1 and TRBJ1-1; D is possibly TRBD1 (5 bases). Germline CDR1 and CDR2: LGHDT and YNNKEL (reference sequence). The CDR3 length is 11 residues. The CDR3 nucleotides read TGTGCCAGCAGCCAGGGGACTGAAGCTTCCTTT. This sequence encodes CASSQGTEASF. The variable domain in full, with the rest retrieved from reference TRBV3-1 and TRBJ1-1, is DTAVSQTPKYLVTQMGNDKSIKCEQNLGHDTMYWYKQDSKKFLKIMFSYNNKELIINETVPNRFSPKSPDKAHLNLHINSLELGDSAVYFCASSQGTEASFGQGTRLTVV.

The chain is built from TRBV5-6 and TRBJ2-7; 10 bases align to TRBD1. This CDR3 contains 15 residues. V shed 4 bases, J shed 2 bases, and the junction held 6 bases outside the gene matches. Looked up from germline, CDR1 is SGHDT and CDR2 is YYEEEE. In nucleotides, the CDR3 is TGTGCCAGCAGCCCGACAGGGGGCGCGACCTACGAGCAGTACTTC. It codes for CASSPTGGATYEQYF. The full variable domain, in which reference TRBV5-6 and TRBJ2-7 provide the parts outside the CDR3, is DAGVTQSPTHLIKTRGQQVTLRCSPKSGHDTVSWYQQALGQGPQFIFQYYEEEERQRGNFPDRFSGHQFPNYSSELNVNALLLGDSALYLCASSPTGGATYEQYFGPGTRLTVT.

The sample holds a few counts of this clonotype. The chain joins TRBV7-2 to TRBJ1-2; the match to TRBD1 covers 11 bases. The CDR3 loop spans 17 amino acids. Germline loops: CDR1 SGHTA, CDR2 FQGNSA. With V trimmed by 5 bases and J by 2 bases, 10 bases remained unmatched. The CDR3 here is CASSRAGTGGINYGYTF. The CDR3 nucleotides read TGTGCCAGCAGCCGAGCCGGGACAGGGGGTATAAACTATGGCTACACCTTC.

The V call is TRBV29-1, the J call TRBJ2-2; tentatively, D is TRBD1 (5 bases). CDR1 and CDR2 (germline): SQVTM, ANQGSEA. Trimming removed 3 bases at V and 1 base at J, with 15 bases between. This CDR3 comprises 16 residues. CDR3 nucleotides: TGCAGCGTTGAGGAGACCCTTACAGGGAACACCGGGGAGCTGTTTTTT. Its translation is CSVEETLTGNTGELFF.

This clonotype came up a few times. V gene TRBV7-8 combines with J gene TRBJ2-7, with no clear D. V lost 5 bases to trimming and J lost 3 bases, with 20 bases between them. Germline assignment: CDR1 SGHVS and CDR2 FQNEAQ. CDR3 size: 16 residues. CDR3 sequence (DNA): TGTGCCAGCAGCCAAAGGGCTAGGAATAGGATCTACGAGCAGTACTTC. Its protein is CASSQRARNRIYEQYF.

At least ten counts were recorded for this clonotype. V usage is TRBV5-1 and J usage is TRBJ1-1, with D tentatively TRBD1 (6 bases). This CDR3 is built from 16 residues. The ends were cut back, 4 bases at V and 4 bases at J, with 20 bases in the middle. Germline-derived CDR1 and CDR2 are SGHRS and YFSETQ. The CDR3 sequence: CASSLPSGARGTEAFF. CDR3 DNA sequence: TGCGCCAGCAGCCTACCCTCAGGGGCCCGGGGCACTGAAGCTTTCTTT.

The chain couples TRBV10-3 to TRBJ2-1; a weak D match, TRBD2 (6 bases). CDR3 length equals 13 residues. V lost 4 bases and J 4 bases, leaving 8 bases between the germline ends. The germline V gene has CDR1 ENHRY and CDR2 SYGVKD. The chain's CDR3 is CAISAGTYNEQFF. CDR3 nucleotides: TGTGCCATCAGTGCAGGGACTTACAATGAGCAGTTCTTC.

This chain joins TRBV4-1 and TRBJ1-6, with 7 bases aligning to TRBD1. CDR1 MGHRA and CDR2 YSYEKL come from the germline V gene. Losses at the gene ends were 3 bases for V and 7 bases for J; bases not matched to a gene: 12. This CDR3 region has 17 residues. The CDR3: CASSHTGRQGGNSPLHF. CDR3 DNA: TGCGCCAGCAGCCACACCGGCCGACAGGGAGGCAATTCACCCCTCCACTTT.

The chain has TRBV28 and TRBJ1-2; D might be TRBD1 (5 bases). V dropped 7 bases and J dropped 7 bases, with 13 bases sitting between them. The V gene's germline CDR1 is MDHEN and CDR2 SYDVKM. The length of the CDR3 is 12 residues. DNA for the CDR3: TGTGCCAGCACTTGGAGGGGATCTGGCTACACCTTC. Amino acid sequence: CASTWRGSGYTF.

V and J are TRBV6-5 and TRBJ2-7, with a tentative D call TRBD2 (5 bases). Trimming took off 3 bases at V and 5 bases at J, with 11 bases between the two ends. There are 13 residues in the CDR3. Germline CDR1 MNHEY, CDR2 SVGAGI. As DNA, the CDR3 is TGTGCCAGCAGTTATACCCCGCGGGACGAGCAGTACTTC. Amino acids: CASSYTPRDEQYF.

A few counts support this clonotype. The chain employs TRBV15 and TRBJ2-5; D tentatively fits TRBD1 or TRBD2 (5 bases each). V lost 3 bases and J 3 bases, leaving 20 bases between the germline ends. This CDR3 region has 17 residues. Per the germline V gene, CDR1 is LNHNV and CDR2 is YYDKDF (reference sequence). The CDR3 DNA sequence: TGTGCCACCAGCAGGACCGGGGCCTTCCCCTTCAAAGAGACCCAGTACTTC. It yields the protein CATSRTGAFPFKETQYF.

The sample holds a few counts of this clonotype. CDR3 protein: CASSGTLTIYEQYV. The CDR3 DNA is TGTGCCAGCAGCGGAACCCTTACAATCTACGAGCAGTACGTC. This rearrangement joins TRBV2 to TRBJ2-7; D ambiguous. Germline CDR1 and CDR2: SNHLY and FYNNEI. The CDR3 is 14 residues long. The V and J ends lost 6 bases and 3 bases respectively, with 15 bases between them.

This chain connects TRBV7-2 to TRBJ2-5; the D gene is possibly TRBD1 (5 bases). The germline gives CDR1 SGHTA, CDR2 FQGNSA. This CDR3 is built from 15 residues. The germline V and J ends were trimmed by 4 bases and 5 bases, with 17 bases remaining between them. The CDR3 loop is CASSSPAGMGETQYF. The CDR3 region has the DNA TGTGCCAGCAGCTCCCCTGCAGGGATGGGGGAGACCCAGTACTTC. The whole variable domain, remainder taken from reference TRBV7-2 and TRBJ2-5, is GAGVSQSPSNKVTEKGKDVELRCDPISGHTALYWYRQSLGQGLEFLIYFQGNSAPDKSGLPSDRFSAERTGGSVSTLTIQRTQQEDSAVYLCASSSPAGMGETQYFGPGTRLLVL.

The chain carries TRBV12-3 or TRBV12-4 and TRBJ1-5; D unresolved. The ends were cut back, 6 bases at V and 0 bases at J, with 9 bases in the middle. CDR3 length equals 14 residues. The CDR3 nucleotides read TGTGCCAGCAGACCACAAGATAGCAATCAGCCCCAGCATTTT. Translating gives CASRPQDSNQPQHF.

This chain joins TRBV12-3 or TRBV12-4 and TRBJ2-7; no clear D. Trimming pared 0 bases from V and 5 bases from J, leaving 5 bases between. There are 12 residues in the CDR3. Here the CDR3 reads CASSLALHEQYF. CDR3 in DNA: TGTGCCAGCAGTTTAGCGCTCCACGAGCAGTACTTC.